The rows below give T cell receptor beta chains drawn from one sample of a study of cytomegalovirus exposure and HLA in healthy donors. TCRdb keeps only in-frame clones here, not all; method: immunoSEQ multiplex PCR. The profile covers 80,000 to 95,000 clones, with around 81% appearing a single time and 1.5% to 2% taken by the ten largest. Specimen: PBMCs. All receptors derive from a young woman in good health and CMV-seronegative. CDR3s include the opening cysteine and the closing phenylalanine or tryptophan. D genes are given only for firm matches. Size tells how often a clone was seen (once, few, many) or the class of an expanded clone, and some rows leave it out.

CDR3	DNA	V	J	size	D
CASSWDSYEQYF	TGTGCCAGCAGCTGGGACAGCTACGAGCAGTACTTC	TRBV7-6	TRBJ2-7	-	TRBD1
CASSKQLNTEAFF	TGTGCCAGCAGCAAACAGTTGAACACTGAAGCTTTCTTT	TRBV21-1	TRBJ1-1	-	-
CASSRSYEQYF	TGTGCCAGCTCTCGCTCCTACGAGCAGTACTTC	TRBV4-2	TRBJ2-7	-	-
CASISGGGPQEAFF	TGTGCCAGTATTAGTGGGGGGGGCCCTCAAGAAGCTTTCTTT	TRBV19	TRBJ1-1	once	-
CASSLGLAGGGEQYF	TGCGCCAGCAGCTTGGGACTAGCGGGAGGAGGAGAGCAGTACTTC	TRBV5-1	TRBJ2-7	-	TRBD2
CASSYSGDRGDQPQHF	TGTGCCAGCAGTTACTCTGGGGACAGGGGAGATCAGCCCCAGCATTTT	TRBV6-6	TRBJ1-5	-	TRBD1
CASSLGLAGSTDTQYF	TGTGCCAGCAGCTTAGGTTTAGCGGGGAGCACAGATACGCAGTATTTT	TRBV7-8	TRBJ2-3	-	TRBD2
CASRTFGGEYEKLFF	TGTGCCAGCCGCACATTCGGCGGGGAGTATGAAAAACTGTTTTTT	TRBV28	TRBJ1-4	-	-
CASRSSTGTATEQYF	TGTGCCAGCAGATCATCGACCGGGACAGCGACCGAGCAGTACTTC	TRBV6-5	TRBJ2-7	once	TRBD1
CASSPRTGGVGELFF	TGTGCCAGCAGCCCCCGGACAGGGGGGGTAGGGGAGCTGTTTTTT	TRBV7-3	TRBJ2-2	once	TRBD1
CASSYWGSGTYEQYF	TGTGCCAGCAGTTACTGGGGTAGCGGCACCTACGAGCAGTACTTC	TRBV6-5	TRBJ2-7	-	-
CASSLFEGEAFF	TGCGCCAGCAGCTTGTTCGAGGGTGAAGCTTTCTTT	TRBV5-1	TRBJ1-1	-	-
CASSLVSFNTEAFF	TGCGCCAGCAGCTTGGTAAGCTTTAACACTGAAGCTTTCTTT	TRBV5-1	TRBJ1-1	-	-
CASSRFTGVQETQYF	TGTGCCAGCTCACGATTTACAGGGGTTCAAGAGACCCAGTACTTC	TRBV18	TRBJ2-5	few	TRBD1
CASSPPSRRPTGELFF	TGTGCCAGCTCACCACCTTCCAGGAGGCCCACCGGGGAGCTGTTTTTT	TRBV18	TRBJ2-2	-	-
CASSLAGKDYEQYF	TGTGCCAGCAGCCTGGCGGGAAAGGACTACGAGCAGTACTTC	TRBV4-2	TRBJ2-7	-	-
CASSPTSTWGTQYF	TGTGCCAGCAGCCCGACTAGCACCTGGGGGACCCAGTACTTC	TRBV7-9	TRBJ2-5	-	TRBD2
CASSPSVMNTEAFF	TGTGCCAGCAGCCCCTCAGTGATGAACACTGAAGCTTTCTTT	TRBV5-5	TRBJ1-1	-	-
CASSLDLPSGRPQYF	TGTGCCAGCAGCTTAGATCTCCCTAGCGGGAGGCCGCAGTACTTC	TRBV11-2	TRBJ2-7	-	TRBD2
CASTFSSGVLYEQYF	TGTGCCAGCACTTTCAGTTCGGGGGTTCTCTACGAGCAGTACTTC	TRBV28	TRBJ2-7	-	-
CASRALGQPPEF	TGTGCCAGCAGGGCACTGGGACAGCCCCCCGAGTTT	TRBV28	TRBJ2-7	-	TRBD1
CASTTGRAAREKAFF	TGTGCCAGCACCACCGGTCGGGCAGCTCGGGAGAAAGCTTTCTTT	TRBV7-8	TRBJ1-1	-	-
CASSFRGGNGNTIYF	TGTGCCAGCAGTTTTAGGGGGGGGAACGGAAACACCATATATTTT	TRBV28	TRBJ1-3	-	-
CASSKIKGRYGYTF	TGTGCCAGCAGCAAGATCAAGGGGCGTTATGGCTACACCTTC	TRBV21-1	TRBJ1-2	-	-
CASSVVLGAPGYTF	TGTGCCAGCAGCGTAGTTCTGGGGGCGCCGGGCTACACCTTC	TRBV9	TRBJ1-2	few	-
CAWSVLHHGGTHSGNTIYF	TGTGCCTGGAGTGTACTTCACCACGGAGGGACCCACTCTGGAAACACCATATATTTT	TRBV30	TRBJ1-3	-	-
CASSPRGWETQYF	TGCGCCAGCAGCCCGAGGGGGTGGGAGACCCAGTACTTC	TRBV5-1	TRBJ2-5	-	-
CASSATGGGYEQYF	TGTGCCAGCAGTGCGACAGGGGGCGGGTACGAGCAGTACTTC	TRBV6-1	TRBJ2-7	-	TRBD1
CASSRSEWPHLLHNEQFF	TGTGCCAGTAGTAGGAGCGAATGGCCACACCTTCTCCACAATGAGCAGTTCTTC	TRBV19	TRBJ2-1	-	-
CASTPTTFTSGKQETQYF	TGTGCCAGCACCCCCACGACCTTCACTAGCGGGAAACAAGAGACCCAGTACTTC	TRBV11-1	TRBJ2-5	-	TRBD2
CTSSEASGIQETQYF	TGCACCAGCAGCGAGGCTAGCGGGATCCAAGAGACCCAGTACTTC	TRBV1	TRBJ2-5	few	-
CASSREGIYYGYTF	TGTGCCAGCAGTAGGGAGGGCATATACTATGGCTACACCTTC	TRBV28	TRBJ1-2	-	-
CASSPVAGGETQYF	TGTGCCAGCTCACCAGTGGCGGGAGGCGAGACCCAGTACTTC	TRBV18	TRBJ2-5	-	TRBD2
CSGGEQGLNTEAFF	TGCAGCGGTGGGGAACAGGGATTGAACACTGAAGCTTTCTTT	TRBV29-1	TRBJ1-1	-	-
CAISGPSGSKTDTQYF	TGTGCCATCAGCGGGCCGAGCGGGAGTAAAACAGATACGCAGTATTTT	TRBV10-3	TRBJ2-3	-	TRBD2
CASSRLAGGDEQFF	TGTGCCAGCAGTCGACTAGCGGGCGGCGATGAGCAGTTCTTC	TRBV27	TRBJ2-1	-	TRBD2
CAWEHPTGTQGFREQFF	TGTGCCTGGGAACACCCGACAGGGACCCAAGGTTTCCGTGAGCAGTTCTTC	TRBV30	TRBJ2-1	-	TRBD1
CASSLAPNQPQHF	TGTGCCAGCAGCTTAGCCCCGAATCAGCCCCAGCATTTT	TRBV5-4	TRBJ1-5	-	-
CASSPQRANTGELFF	TGTGCCAGCAGCCCCCAGCGGGCGAACACCGGGGAGCTGTTTTTT	TRBV11-3	TRBJ2-2	few	-
CASSIAREETQYF	TGTGCCAGTAGTATAGCCAGGGAAGAGACCCAGTACTTC	TRBV19	TRBJ2-5	-	-
CATRRAGGPGEQYF	TGTGCCACCCGTCGGGCGGGAGGGCCGGGCGAGCAGTACTTC	TRBV13	TRBJ2-7	once	TRBD2
CASSDVGGDSGYTF	TGTGCCAGCAGTGATGTTGGAGGGGACTCTGGCTACACCTTC	TRBV25-1	TRBJ1-2	-	-
CASSFYQRLAADTQYF	TGTGCCAGCAGTTTTTATCAGAGGCTAGCGGCAGATACGCAGTATTTT	TRBV28	TRBJ2-3	-	TRBD2